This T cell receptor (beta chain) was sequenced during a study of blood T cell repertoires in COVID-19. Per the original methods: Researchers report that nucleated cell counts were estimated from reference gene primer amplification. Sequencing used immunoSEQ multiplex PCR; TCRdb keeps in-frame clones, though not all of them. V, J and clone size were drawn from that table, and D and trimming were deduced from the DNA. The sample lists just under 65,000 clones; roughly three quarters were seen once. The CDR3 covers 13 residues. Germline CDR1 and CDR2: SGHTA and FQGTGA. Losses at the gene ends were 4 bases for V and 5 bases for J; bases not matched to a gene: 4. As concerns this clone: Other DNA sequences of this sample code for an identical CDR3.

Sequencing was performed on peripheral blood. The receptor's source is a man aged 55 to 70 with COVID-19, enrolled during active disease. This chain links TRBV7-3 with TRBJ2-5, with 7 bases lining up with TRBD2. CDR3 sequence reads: CASSSQGGETQYF. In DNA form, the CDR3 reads TGTGCCAGCAGCTCCCAGGGAGGGGAGACCCAGTACTTC.